This TCR beta chain appears in the sequencing data of a study of T-cell memory formation after mild COVID-19. Findings of the study overall: Certain responding clones were present in pre-infection memory, suggesting participation of cross-reactive memory. Whether day 37 second-wave clones are SARS-CoV-2-specific was not confirmed.

As for this clonotype: Its antigen is currently unknown.

CDR1 DFQATT and CDR2 SNEGSKA come from the germline V gene (reference sequence). V was cut by 7 bases and J by 3 bases, with 12 bases left in between. The CDR3 is made up of 13 amino acids. TCRdb ran MiXCR on the 5' RACE reads and lists one entry per CDR3 protein. The sample has roughly 350,000 distinct CDR3 sequences, roughly 13% seen once; the top ten hold about 24%. The sample consisted of PBMCs or a T cell subset sorted from them (not recorded which). The clonotype was recovered from a young man who had mild COVID-19 (a few samples of this study predate the infection). Cell type and time point are not known. This rearrangement joins TRBV20-1 to TRBJ1-4, with a weak D call TRBD1 (5 bases). CDR3 DNA sequence: TGCAGTGGACAGACGGGGGCTAATGAAAAACTGTTTTTT. Its translation is CSGQTGANEKLFF.